This TCR beta chain was observed in a study of identifying expanded T cells in peripheral blood (dated by TCRdb to the late 2010s). In terms of the full investigation: Four technical replicates, made by sequencing separate aliquots from the same pool of genomic DNA, were compared pairwise. Study-wide conclusions, independent of this receptor: It was expected by the authors that biological variance in healthy repertoires might increase further over much longer intervals, such as months to years. The beta-binomial model significantly reduced the number of clones called differentially abundant and the false-positive rate across all healthy-donor time intervals. The binomial model flagged around 1.2 differentially abundant clones between technical replicates, compared with roughly 15 over about 2 weeks and 19 over around 4 weeks. Across all healthy donors, variance in clone template counts between approximately two-week samples was found to increase significantly with total template count.

The CDR3 spans 15 residues, from the cysteine through the phenylalanine. Only CDR3 DNA remains: 45 bases, in frame from the first base. Trimming leaves V shorter by 3 bases and J shorter by 5 bases, with the junction holding 9 bases beyond the gene matches. CDR1 and CDR2 (MNHEY, SMNVEV) derive from the germline V gene (reference sequence). No immune events, such as infections, were documented for the healthy donors during the collection period. Healthy-donor blood repertoires served as a training cohort to calibrate time-dependent variance in a beta-binomial model of T-cell clone differential abundance. There were roughly 10 healthy donors in the training cohort, of whom 3 were female and 7 were male. Donor ages ranged from 29 to 64 years, with an average of around 45 years. Whole blood, obtained from a commercial supplier, was collected from each healthy donor at three time points spaced around two weeks apart. For immunosequencing, genomic DNA was extracted from unsorted whole blood.

The immunoSEQ Assay, which uses bias-controlled multiplex PCR amplification of genomic DNA, was used to profile TCRbeta CDR3 regions. On the authors' methods: To quantify the absolute abundance of each unique TCRbeta CDR3 region, the sequences were collapsed and filtered. Differential abundance was assessed using a binomial (Fisher-equivalent) model and a beta-binomial model in which time-dependent variance fitted from healthy donors was added. Clones with fewer than 5 combined templates were removed, and a clone was called differentially abundant if the clone's Benjamini-Hochberg FDR was below 0.01. The form v = (b*log(k)+a)^2 was used to model beta-binomial variance as a function of total template count across the two samples. Not all clones reach the TCRdb copy of this immuneACCESS table, which keeps in-frame sequences only. Checked studies attribute under half of the gap to unresolved V genes and leave the rest unexplained. V and J calls and clone size are as listed in that table; D and trimming were resolved from the DNA. Across this sample there are more than 95,000 clones, with approximately 80% seen only once. Of the sample, 3% to 3.5% falls within the top ten clones.

This clone appeared a few times. Its antigen remains unidentified. No clone much larger than this one lies a single base away; base qualities are absent. The chain joins TRBV27 to TRBJ1-2, with TRBD1 identical over 7 junction bases. The receptor comes from a person aged 18-69 years in good health. The sequencing sample was made of blood. The nucleotide sequence is TGTGCCAGCAGTTTTACAGGGGTTGGAGGATATGGCTACACCTTC. This is translated as CASSFTGVGGYGYTF.